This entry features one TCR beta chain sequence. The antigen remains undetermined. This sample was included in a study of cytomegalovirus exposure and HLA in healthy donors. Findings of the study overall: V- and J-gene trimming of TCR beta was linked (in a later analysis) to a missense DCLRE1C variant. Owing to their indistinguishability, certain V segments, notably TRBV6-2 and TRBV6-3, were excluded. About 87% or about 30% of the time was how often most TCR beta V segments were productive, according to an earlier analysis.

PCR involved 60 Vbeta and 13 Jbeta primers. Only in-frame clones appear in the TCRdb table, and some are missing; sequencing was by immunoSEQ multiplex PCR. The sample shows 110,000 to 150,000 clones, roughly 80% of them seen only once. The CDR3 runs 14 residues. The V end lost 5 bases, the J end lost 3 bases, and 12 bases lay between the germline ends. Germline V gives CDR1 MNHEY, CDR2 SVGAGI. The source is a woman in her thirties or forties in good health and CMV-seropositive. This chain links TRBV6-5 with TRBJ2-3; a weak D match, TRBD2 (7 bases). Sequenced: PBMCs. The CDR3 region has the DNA TGTGCCAGCAGTAGGGGGGGAGGGACAGATACGCAGTATTTT. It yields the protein CASSRGGGTDTQYF.